This T cell receptor beta chain emerged from a study of T cell repertoires in aging, cancer and after chemotherapy. Across the study: Repeat sampling of healthy donors over several months to years showed clear clonal overlap. Whole-study findings and limits: Untreated cancer patients had significantly lower blood TCR diversity than age-matched healthy donors. Across the chemotherapy interval, each cancer cohort showed higher median generation probability, suggesting thymic rebound.

With respect to this clonotype: The target antigen is unknown.

Amplification of TCR beta used genomic DNA extracted from peripheral blood. Multiplex touch-down PCR with TRB-A/B primers amplified rearranged V-D-J TRB sequences. One entry per CDR3 protein results from TCRdb running MiXCR on the multiplex PCR reads. This table holds fewer than 6,000 distinct CDR3 sequences, 45% to 60% found once. Trimming removed 3 bases from V and 10 bases from J; junction bases left unmatched: 7. The length of the CDR3 is 16 residues. Germline V CDR1 and CDR2: MNHNS, SASEGT. This chain links TRBV6-1 with TRBJ2-1; 15 bases agree with TRBD2. The clonotype originates from a human donor in good health. The sequencing input was blood. The CDR3 spells CASSERTSGGAGEQFF. CDR3 in DNA: TGTGCCAGCAGTGAGCGGACTAGCGGGGGGGCTGGAGAGCAGTTCTTC.